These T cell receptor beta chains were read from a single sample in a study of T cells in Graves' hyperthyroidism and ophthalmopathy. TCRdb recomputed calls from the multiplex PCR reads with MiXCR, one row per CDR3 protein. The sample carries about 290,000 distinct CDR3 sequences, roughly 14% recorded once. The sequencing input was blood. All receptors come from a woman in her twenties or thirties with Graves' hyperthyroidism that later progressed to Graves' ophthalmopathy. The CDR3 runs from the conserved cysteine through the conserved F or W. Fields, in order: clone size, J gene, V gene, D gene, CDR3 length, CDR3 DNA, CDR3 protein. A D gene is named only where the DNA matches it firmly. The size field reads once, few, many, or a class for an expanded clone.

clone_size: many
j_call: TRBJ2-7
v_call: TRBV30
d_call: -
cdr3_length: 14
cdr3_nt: TGTGCCTGGGGCCGGGGCTCAAAGGCCTACGAGCAGTACTTC
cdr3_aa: CAWGRGSKAYEQYF

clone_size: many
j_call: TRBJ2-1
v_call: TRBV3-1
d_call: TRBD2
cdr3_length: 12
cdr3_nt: TGTGCCAGCAGAGCGGGGGGGGACCGCCAGTTCTTC
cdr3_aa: CASRAGGDRQFF

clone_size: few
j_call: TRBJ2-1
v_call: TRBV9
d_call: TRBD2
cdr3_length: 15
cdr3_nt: TGTGCCAGCAGCGAGGGACTAGCGGCCTACAATGAGCAGTTCTTC
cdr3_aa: CASSEGLAAYNEQFF

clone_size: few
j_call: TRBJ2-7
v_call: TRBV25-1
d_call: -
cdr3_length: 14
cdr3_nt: TGTGCCAGCAGTGACTTGAGGGGCTTAAGCGAGCAGTACTTC
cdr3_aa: CASSDLRGLSEQYF

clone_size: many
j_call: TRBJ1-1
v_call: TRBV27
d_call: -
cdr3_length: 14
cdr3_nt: TGTGCCAGCAGTTTTCAGGGGTTGAACACTGAAGCTTTCTTT
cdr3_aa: CASSFQGLNTEAFF

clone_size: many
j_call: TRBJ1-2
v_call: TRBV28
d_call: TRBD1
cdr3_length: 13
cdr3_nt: TGTGCCAGCAGTATACAGGGGGTAAGGGGCTACACCTTC
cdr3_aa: CASSIQGVRGYTF

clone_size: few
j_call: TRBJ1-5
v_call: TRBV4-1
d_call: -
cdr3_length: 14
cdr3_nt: TGCGCCAGCAGCCAAATCAGATTAGAGCAGCCCCAGCATTTT
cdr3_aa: CASSQIRLEQPQHF

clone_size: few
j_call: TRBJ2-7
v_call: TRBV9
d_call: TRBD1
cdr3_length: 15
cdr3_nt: TGTGCCAGCAGCGTAGGGGACAGGGGATTGTACGAGCAGTACTTC
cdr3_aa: CASSVGDRGLYEQYF

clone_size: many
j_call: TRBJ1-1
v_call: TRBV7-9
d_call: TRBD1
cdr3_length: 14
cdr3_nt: TGTGCCAGCAGCTTAGTGGGGACAGCGGAGGAAGCTTTCTTT
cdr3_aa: CASSLVGTAEEAFF

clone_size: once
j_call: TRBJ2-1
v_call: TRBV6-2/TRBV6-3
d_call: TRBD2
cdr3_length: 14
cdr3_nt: TGTGCCAGCAGCAAACTAGCGGAGGTGGGCGAGCAGTTCTTC
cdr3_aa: CASSKLAEVGEQFF

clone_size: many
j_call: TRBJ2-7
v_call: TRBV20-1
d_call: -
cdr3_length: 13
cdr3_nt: TGCAGTGCTCCTCACCGCAGTCTCTACGAGCAGTACTTC
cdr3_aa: CSAPHRSLYEQYF

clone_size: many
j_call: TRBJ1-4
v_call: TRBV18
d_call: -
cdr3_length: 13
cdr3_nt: TGTGCCAGCTCACCTTCTGGGTATGAAAAACTGTTTTTT
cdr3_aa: CASSPSGYEKLFF

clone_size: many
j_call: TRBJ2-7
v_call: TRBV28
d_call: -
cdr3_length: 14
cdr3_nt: TGTGCCAGCAGTTTGCTTGAGGGTTCCTACGAGCAGTACTTC
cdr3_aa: CASSLLEGSYEQYF

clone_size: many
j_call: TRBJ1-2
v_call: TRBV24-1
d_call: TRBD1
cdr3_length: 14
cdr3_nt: TGTGCCACCAGTGACACAGACAGGGTAGATGGCTACACCTTC
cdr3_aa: CATSDTDRVDGYTF

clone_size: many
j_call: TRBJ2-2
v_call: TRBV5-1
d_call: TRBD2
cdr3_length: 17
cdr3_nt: TGCGCCAGCAGCCCGCATGTGACTAGCGGGAGAACCGGGGAGCTGTTTTTT
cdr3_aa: CASSPHVTSGRTGELFF

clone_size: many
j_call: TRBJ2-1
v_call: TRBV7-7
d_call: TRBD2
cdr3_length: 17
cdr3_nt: TGTGCTAGCAGCTTAGCCCCCGGGACTAGCGGGAGGAATGAGCAGTTCTTC
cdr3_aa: CASSLAPGTSGRNEQFF